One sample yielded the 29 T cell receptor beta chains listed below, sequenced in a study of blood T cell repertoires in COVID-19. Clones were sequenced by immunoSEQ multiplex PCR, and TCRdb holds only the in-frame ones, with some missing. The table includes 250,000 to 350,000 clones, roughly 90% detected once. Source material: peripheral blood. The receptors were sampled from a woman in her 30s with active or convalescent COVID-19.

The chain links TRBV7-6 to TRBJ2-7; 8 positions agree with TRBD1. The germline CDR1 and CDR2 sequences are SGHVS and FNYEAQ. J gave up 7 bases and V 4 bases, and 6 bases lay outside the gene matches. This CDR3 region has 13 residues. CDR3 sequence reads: CASSWGQVEEQYF. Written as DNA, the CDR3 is TGTGCCAGCAGCTGGGGACAGGTAGAGGAGCAGTACTTC.

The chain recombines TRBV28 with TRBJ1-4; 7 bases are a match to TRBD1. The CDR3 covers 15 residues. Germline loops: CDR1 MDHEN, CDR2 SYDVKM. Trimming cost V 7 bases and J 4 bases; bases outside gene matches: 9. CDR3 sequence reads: CASNTRGLGNEKLFF. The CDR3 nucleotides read TGTGCCAGCAACACAAGGGGGCTCGGTAATGAAAAACTGTTTTTT.

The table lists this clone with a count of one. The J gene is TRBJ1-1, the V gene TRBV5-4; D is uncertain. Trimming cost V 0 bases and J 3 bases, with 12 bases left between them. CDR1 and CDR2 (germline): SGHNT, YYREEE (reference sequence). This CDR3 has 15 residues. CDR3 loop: CASSLGAGSHTEAFF. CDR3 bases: TGTGCCAGCAGCTTGGGGGCAGGATCGCACACTGAAGCTTTCTTT. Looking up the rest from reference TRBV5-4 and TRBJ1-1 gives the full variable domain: ETGVTQSPTHLIKTRGQQVTLRCSSQSGHNTVSWYQQALGQGPQFIFQYYREEENGRGNFPPRFSGLQFPNYSSELNVNALELDDSALYLCASSLGAGSHTEAFFGQGTRLTVV.

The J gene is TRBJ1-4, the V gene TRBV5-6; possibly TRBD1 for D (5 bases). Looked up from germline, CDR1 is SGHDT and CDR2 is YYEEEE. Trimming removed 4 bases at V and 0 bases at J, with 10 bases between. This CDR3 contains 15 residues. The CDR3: CASSRIQATNEKLFF. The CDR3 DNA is TGTGCCAGCAGCCGGATACAGGCAACTAATGAAAAACTGTTTTTT.

For the CDR3, the DNA is TGTGCCAGCAGAGGGACAGGGCCTTCACCCCTCCACTTT. Its translation is CASRGTGPSPLHF. The genes are TRBV25-1 and TRBJ1-6; 9 bases match TRBD1. V lost 6 bases and J lost 9; bases outside the gene matches: 3. CDR3 length: 13 residues. CDR1 is MGHDK and CDR2 is SYGVNS in the germline V gene.

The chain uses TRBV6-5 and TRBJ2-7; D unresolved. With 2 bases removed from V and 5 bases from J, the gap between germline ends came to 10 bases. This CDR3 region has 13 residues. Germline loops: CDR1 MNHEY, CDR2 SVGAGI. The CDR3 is CASSYQFPDEQYF. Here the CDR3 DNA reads TGTGCCAGCAGTTACCAGTTCCCTGACGAGCAGTACTTC.

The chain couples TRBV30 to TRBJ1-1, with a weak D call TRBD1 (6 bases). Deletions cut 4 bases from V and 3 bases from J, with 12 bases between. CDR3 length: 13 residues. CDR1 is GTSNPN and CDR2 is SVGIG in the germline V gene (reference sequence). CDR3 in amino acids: CAWTRSGDTEAFF. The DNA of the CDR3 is TGTGCCTGGACTCGGTCAGGGGACACTGAAGCTTTCTTT.

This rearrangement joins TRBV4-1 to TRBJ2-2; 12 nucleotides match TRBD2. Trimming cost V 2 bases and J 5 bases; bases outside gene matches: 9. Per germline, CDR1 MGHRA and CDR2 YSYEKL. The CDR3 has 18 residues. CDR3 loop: CASSQPLAGGLGTGELFF. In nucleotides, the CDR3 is TGCGCCAGCAGCCAACCACTAGCGGGGGGCCTCGGGACCGGGGAGCTGTTTTTT.

The CDR3 loop reads CASSQQGASYEQYF. In nucleotides, the CDR3 is TGTGCCAGTAGCCAACAGGGCGCCTCCTACGAGCAGTACTTC. The genes are TRBV19 and TRBJ2-7; D is possibly TRBD1 (6 bases). Trimming cost V 6 bases and J 0 bases, with 12 bases left between them. The CDR3 is 14 amino acids. CDR1 LNHDA and CDR2 SQIVND come from the germline V gene (reference sequence).

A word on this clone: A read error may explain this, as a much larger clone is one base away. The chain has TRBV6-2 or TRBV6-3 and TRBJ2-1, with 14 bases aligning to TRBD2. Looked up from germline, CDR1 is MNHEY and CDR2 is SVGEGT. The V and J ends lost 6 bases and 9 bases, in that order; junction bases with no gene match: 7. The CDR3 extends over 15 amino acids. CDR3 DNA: TGTGCCAGCAGCCTGACTAGCGGGGGGGCAGGTGAGCAGTTCTTC. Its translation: CASSLTSGGAGEQFF.

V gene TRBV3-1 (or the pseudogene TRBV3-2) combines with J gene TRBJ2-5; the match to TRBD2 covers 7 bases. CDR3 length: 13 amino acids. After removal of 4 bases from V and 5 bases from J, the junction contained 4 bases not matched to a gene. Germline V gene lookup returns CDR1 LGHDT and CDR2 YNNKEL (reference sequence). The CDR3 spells CASSPRGGETQYF. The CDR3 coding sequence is TGTGCCAGCAGCCCTCGGGGAGGGGAGACCCAGTACTTC.

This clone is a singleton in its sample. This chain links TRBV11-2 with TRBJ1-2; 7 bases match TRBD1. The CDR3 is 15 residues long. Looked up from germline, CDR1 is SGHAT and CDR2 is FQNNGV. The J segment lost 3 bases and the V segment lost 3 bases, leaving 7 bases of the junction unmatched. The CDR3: CASSFDREEDYGYTF. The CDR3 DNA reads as TGTGCCAGCAGCTTTGACAGGGAGGAGGACTATGGCTACACCTTC. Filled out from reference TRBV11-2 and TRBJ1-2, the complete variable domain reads EAGVAQSPRYKIIEKRQSVAFWCNPISGHATLYWYQQILGQGPKLLIQFQNNGVVDDSQLPKDRFSAERLKGVDSTLKIQPAKLEDSAVYLCASSFDREEDYGYTFGSGTRLTVV.

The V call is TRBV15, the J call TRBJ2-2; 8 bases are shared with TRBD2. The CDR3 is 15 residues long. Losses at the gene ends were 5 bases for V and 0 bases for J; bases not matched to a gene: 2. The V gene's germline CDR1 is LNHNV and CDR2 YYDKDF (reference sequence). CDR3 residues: CATSLRGANTGELFF. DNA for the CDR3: TGTGCCACCAGCCTGCGGGGGGCGAACACCGGGGAGCTGTTTTTT.

Here the CDR3 reads CASSYGQPGNYGYTF. The CDR3 DNA reads TGTGCCAGCAGTTACGGACAGCCTGGGAACTATGGCTACACCTTC. The V gene is TRBV28, the J gene TRBJ1-2; TRBD1 might be the D (6 bases). This CDR3 contains 15 residues. Germline V lookup: CDR1 MDHEN, CDR2 SYDVKM. V was clipped by 4 bases and J by 2 bases, with 14 bases between them.

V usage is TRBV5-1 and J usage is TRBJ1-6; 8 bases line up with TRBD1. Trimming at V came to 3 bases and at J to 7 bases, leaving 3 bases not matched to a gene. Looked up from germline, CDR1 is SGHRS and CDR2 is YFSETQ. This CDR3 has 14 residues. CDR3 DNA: TGCGCCAGCAGCTCCCGACAGGGGAATTCACCCCTCCACTTT. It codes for CASSSRQGNSPLHF.

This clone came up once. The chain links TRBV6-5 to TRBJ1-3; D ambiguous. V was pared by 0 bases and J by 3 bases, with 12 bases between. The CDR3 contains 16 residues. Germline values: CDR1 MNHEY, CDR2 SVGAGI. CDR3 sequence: CASSYSSPLVGNTIYF. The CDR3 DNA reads TGTGCCAGCAGTTACTCGTCCCCCCTTGTTGGAAACACCATATATTTT.

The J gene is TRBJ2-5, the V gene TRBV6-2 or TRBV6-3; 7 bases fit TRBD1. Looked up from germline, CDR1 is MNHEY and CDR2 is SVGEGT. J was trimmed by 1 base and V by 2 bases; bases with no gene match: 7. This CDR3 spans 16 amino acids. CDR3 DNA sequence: TGTGCCAGCAGTTACCCGGGACAGCTTCCCCAAGAGACCCAGTACTTC. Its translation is CASSYPGQLPQETQYF.

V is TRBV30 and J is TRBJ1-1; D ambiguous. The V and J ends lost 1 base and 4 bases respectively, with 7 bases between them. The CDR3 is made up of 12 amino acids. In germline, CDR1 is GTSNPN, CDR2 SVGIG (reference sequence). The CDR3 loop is CAWSDSGTEAFF. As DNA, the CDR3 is TGTGCCTGGAGTGATTCGGGCACTGAAGCTTTCTTT.

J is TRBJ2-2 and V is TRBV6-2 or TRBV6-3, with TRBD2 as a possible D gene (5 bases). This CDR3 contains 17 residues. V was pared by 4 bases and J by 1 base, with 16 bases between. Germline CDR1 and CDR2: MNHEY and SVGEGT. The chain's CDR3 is CASSFWRRTGNTGELFF. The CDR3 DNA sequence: TGTGCCAGCAGTTTCTGGAGACGGACTGGGAACACCGGGGAGCTGTTTTTT.

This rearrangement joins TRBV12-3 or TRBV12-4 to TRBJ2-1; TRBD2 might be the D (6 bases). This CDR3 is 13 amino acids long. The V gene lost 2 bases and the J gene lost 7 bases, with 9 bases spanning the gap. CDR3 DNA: TGTGCCAGCAGTTTATTAGGGAGGAATGAGCAGTTCTTC. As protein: CASSLLGRNEQFF.

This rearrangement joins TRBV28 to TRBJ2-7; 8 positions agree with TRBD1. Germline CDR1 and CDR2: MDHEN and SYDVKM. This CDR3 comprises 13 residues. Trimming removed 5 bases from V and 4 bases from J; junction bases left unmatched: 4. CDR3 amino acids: CASSTRQGYEQYF. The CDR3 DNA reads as TGTGCCAGCAGTACCCGACAGGGGTACGAGCAGTACTTC.

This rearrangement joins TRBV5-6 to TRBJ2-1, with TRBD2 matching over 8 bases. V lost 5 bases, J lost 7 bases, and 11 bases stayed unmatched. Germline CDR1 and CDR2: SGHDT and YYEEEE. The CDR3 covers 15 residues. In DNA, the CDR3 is TGTGCCAGCAGTCCCACCGGGAGGGGCGGAAATGAGCAGTTCTTC. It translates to CASSPTGRGGNEQFF.

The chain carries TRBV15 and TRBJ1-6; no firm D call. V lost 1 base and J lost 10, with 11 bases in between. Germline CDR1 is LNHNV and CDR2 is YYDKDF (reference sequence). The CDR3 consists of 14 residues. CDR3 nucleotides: TGTGCCACCAGCAGAGTGGGCAACGGCTCACCCCTCCACTTT. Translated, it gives CATSRVGNGSPLHF.

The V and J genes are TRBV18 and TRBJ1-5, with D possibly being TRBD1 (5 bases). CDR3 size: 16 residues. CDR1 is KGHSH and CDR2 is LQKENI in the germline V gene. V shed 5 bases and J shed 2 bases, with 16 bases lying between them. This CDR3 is CASSTVAGVGNQPQHF. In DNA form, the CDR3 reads TGTGCCAGCTCAACGGTCGCGGGGGTGGGCAATCAGCCCCAGCATTTT.

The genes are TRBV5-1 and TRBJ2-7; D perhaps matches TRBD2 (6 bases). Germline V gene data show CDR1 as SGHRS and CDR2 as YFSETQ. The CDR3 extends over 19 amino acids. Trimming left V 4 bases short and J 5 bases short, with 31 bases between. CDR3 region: CASSPVGGRQIGSRDEQYF. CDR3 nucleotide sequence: TGCGCCAGCAGCCCCGTTGGGGGACGGCAAATCGGGAGTCGGGACGAGCAGTACTTC.

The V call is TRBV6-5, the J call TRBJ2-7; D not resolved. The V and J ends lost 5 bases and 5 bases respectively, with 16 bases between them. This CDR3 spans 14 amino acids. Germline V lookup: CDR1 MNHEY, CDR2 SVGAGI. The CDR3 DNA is TGTGCCAGCAGTCCCTCGCCCGGGTACCACGAGCAGTACTTC. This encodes CASSPSPGYHEQYF.

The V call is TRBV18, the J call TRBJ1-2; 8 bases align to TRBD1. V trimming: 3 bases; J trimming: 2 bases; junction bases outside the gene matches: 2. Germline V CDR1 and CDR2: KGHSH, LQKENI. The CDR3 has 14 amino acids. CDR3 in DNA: TGTGCCAGCTCACCGGCAGGGGGCAACTATGGCTACACCTTC. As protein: CASSPAGGNYGYTF. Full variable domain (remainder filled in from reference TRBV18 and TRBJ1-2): NAGVMQNPRHLVRRRGQEARLRCSPMKGHSHVYWYRQLPEEGLKFMVYLQKENIIDESGMPKERFSAEFPKEGPSILRIQQVVRGDSAAYFCASSPAGGNYGYTFGSGTRLTVV.

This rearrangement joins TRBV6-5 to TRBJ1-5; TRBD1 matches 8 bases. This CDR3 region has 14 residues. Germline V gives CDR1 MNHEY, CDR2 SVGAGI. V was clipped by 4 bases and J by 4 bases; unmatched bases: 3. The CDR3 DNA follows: TGTGCCAGCAGTTTCCGACAGGGGAATCAGCCCCAGCATTTT. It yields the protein CASSFRQGNQPQHF.

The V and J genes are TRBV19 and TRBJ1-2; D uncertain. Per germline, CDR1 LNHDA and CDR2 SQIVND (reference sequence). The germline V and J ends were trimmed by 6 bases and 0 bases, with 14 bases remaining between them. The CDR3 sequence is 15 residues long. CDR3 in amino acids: CASRSPGETNYGYTF. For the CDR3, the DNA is TGTGCCAGTAGATCCCCCGGGGAGACTAACTATGGCTACACCTTC.